These T cell receptor beta chains were read from a single sample in a study of blood T cells in healthy people across ages. Via MiXCR, TCRdb re-called the 5' RACE reads, giving one row per CDR3 protein. The sample records about 800,000 distinct CDR3 sequences, more than 45% being singletons. Sequenced sample: blood. The receptors come from a man aged 30-40 years in good health. The CDR3 runs from the conserved cysteine through the conserved F or W. The D gene is left open where the match is weak. The size of a clone is reported for some rows only, either as once, few or many, or as a class for expanded clones.

j_call,v_call,cdr3_length,clone_size,d_call,cdr3_nt,cdr3_aa
TRBJ1-6,TRBV27,15,NA,NA,TGTGCCAGCAGTGGATCCGGGCCCTATAATTCACCCCTCCACTTT,CASSGSGPYNSPLHF
TRBJ2-5,TRBV29-1,13,NA,TRBD2,TGCAGCGCGGGGGGGGACTTCCAAGAGACCCAGTACTTC,CSAGGDFQETQYF
TRBJ2-1,TRBV12-3/TRBV12-4,15,few,TRBD1,TGTGCCAGCAGGCTCGGACAGGGATATTGGAATGAGCAGTTCTTC,CASRLGQGYWNEQFF
TRBJ2-3,TRBV11-2,13,NA,NA,TGTGCCAGCTGCGATATAAGGGGGGATACGCAGTATTTT,CASCDIRGDTQYF
TRBJ2-7,TRBV24-1,11,few,NA,TGTGCCTCTGGCTCCTACAATGAGCAGTACTTC,CASGSYNEQYF
TRBJ1-1,TRBV6-5,13,few,NA,TGTGCCAGCAGTTACTTCGCCGGTGCTGAAGCTTTCTTT,CASSYFAGAEAFF
TRBJ2-1,TRBV27,15,NA,NA,TGTGCCAGCAGTTTGATAGATAAGGGCTACAATGAGCAGTTCTTC,CASSLIDKGYNEQFF
TRBJ2-1,TRBV2,11,NA,TRBD1,TGTGCCAGCAGGGACAGGGGTGAGCAGTTCTTC,CASRDRGEQFF
TRBJ2-2,TRBV29-1,14,NA,TRBD1,TGCAGCGCCAAGACAGGGCCGAACACCGGGGAGCTGTTTTTT,CSAKTGPNTGELFF
TRBJ2-5,TRBV5-1,14,NA,NA,TGCGCCAGCAGCCCCGCAGGACCACAAGAGACCCAGTACTTC,CASSPAGPQETQYF
TRBJ2-7,TRBV7-2,12,NA,NA,TGTGCCAGCAGCTTTGTAGCGGCCGAGCAGTACTTC,CASSFVAAEQYF
TRBJ2-7,TRBV6-5,15,few,NA,TGTGCCAGCAGTAGGACCGGGACACAACCCTACGAGCAGTACTTC,CASSRTGTQPYEQYF
TRBJ2-5,TRBV7-6,16,NA,TRBD1,TGTGCCAGCAGCTTAGGGACAGGGGGTCATCAAGAGACCCAGTACTTC,CASSLGTGGHQETQYF
TRBJ1-4,TRBV20-1,15,once,NA,TGCAGGGCTACGAGACGAGGGGGGACTAATGAAAAACTGTTTTTT,CRATRRGGTNEKLFF
TRBJ2-3,TRBV4-2,17,once,NA,TGTGCCAGCAGCCAAGTCAAAGATAGTAGGGGCACAGATACGCAGTATTTT,CASSQVKDSRGTDTQYF
TRBJ2-1,TRBV6-5,16,NA,TRBD2,TGTGCCAGCAGTACAAGACTAGCGGGGGCCAAAAATGAGCAGTTCTTC,CASSTRLAGAKNEQFF
TRBJ2-7,TRBV7-6,16,NA,NA,TGTGCCAGCAGCTTAGAAGTGGGACAAGCCCTCTACGAGCAGTACTTC,CASSLEVGQALYEQYF
TRBJ1-2,TRBV6-1,16,many,NA,TGTGCCAGCAGTGGCCGGGACATTGTCGACTACTATGGCTACACCTTC,CASSGRDIVDYYGYTF
TRBJ2-7,TRBV6-5,13,few,TRBD1,TGTGCCAGCTCGGGGACAGATGATTACGAGCAGTACTTC,CASSGTDDYEQYF
TRBJ2-3,TRBV7-2,15,few,NA,TGTGCCAGCAGCTCTCAAGCGGGTTTCACAGATACGCAGTATTTT,CASSSQAGFTDTQYF
TRBJ2-6,TRBV3-1,19,many,NA,TGTGCCAGCAGCCCTTGGACAGACAGTGGGACCTCTGGGGCCAACGTCCTGACTTTC,CASSPWTDSGTSGANVLTF
TRBJ1-4,TRBV20-1,10,NA,NA,TGCAGTGCTAGGGGAGAAAAACTGTTTTTT,CSARGEKLFF
TRBJ1-2,TRBV7-9,15,NA,TRBD1,TGTGCCAGCAGCTTATCGCCGACAGGGATCTATGGCTACACCTTC,CASSLSPTGIYGYTF
TRBJ2-5,TRBV7-9,16,once,NA,TGTGCCAGCAGCTTATCCACTTTAGCGGTCCAAGAGACCCAGTACTTC,CASSLSTLAVQETQYF
TRBJ2-2,TRBV7-8,14,NA,NA,TGTGCCAGCAGCATGGAGGGAGTTAGCGGGGAGCTGTTTTTT,CASSMEGVSGELFF
TRBJ2-7,TRBV6-1,14,few,TRBD1,TGTGCCATCATCCGGGACAGGGGCTCCTACGAGCAGTACTTC,CAIIRDRGSYEQYF
TRBJ1-2,TRBV6-6,14,few,NA,TGTGCCAGCAGTGCCGGGACGGGACCCTATGGCTACACCTTC,CASSAGTGPYGYTF
TRBJ2-2,TRBV9,13,NA,TRBD2,TGTGCCAGCAGCCTTAGCGGGGGAGGGGAGCTGTTTTTT,CASSLSGGGELFF
TRBJ2-1,TRBV3-1,16,NA,NA,TGTGCCAGCAGCCAGAGAATGGGGACCTACCAAGAGACCCAGTTCTTC,CASSQRMGTYQETQFF
TRBJ2-7,TRBV10-2,14,NA,TRBD2,TGCGCCAGCAGTGAGACTGCGGGGGGATACGAGCAGTACTTC,CASSETAGGYEQYF
TRBJ2-5,TRBV7-2,16,NA,TRBD2,TGTGCCAGCAGCCCAAAAGCGGGGGGGCTATTTTTTGAGCAGTACTTC,CASSPKAGGLFFEQYF
TRBJ2-3,TRBV6-1,12,NA,NA,TGTGCCAGCAGACAGGAACTCGATACGCAGTATTTT,CASRQELDTQYF
TRBJ2-2,TRBV9,12,NA,NA,TGTGCCAGCAGCGTCCGAGCCGGGGAGCTGTTTTTT,CASSVRAGELFF
TRBJ2-3,TRBV29-1,12,NA,NA,TGCAGCGTTGATGTAGCCGTAGATACGCAGTATTTT,CSVDVAVDTQYF
TRBJ2-7,TRBV6-6,13,NA,TRBD1,TGTGCCAGCACAGGACAGGCGATCTACGAGCAGTACTTC,CASTGQAIYEQYF
TRBJ2-7,TRBV20-1,13,NA,NA,TGCAGTGCTAGCGGGGGAGACTACAATGAGCAGTACTTC,CSASGGDYNEQYF
TRBJ1-2,TRBV6-6,14,NA,NA,TGTGCCAGCACCCAAGGGGGGTTCGGCTATGGCTACACCTTC,CASTQGGFGYGYTF
TRBJ2-3,TRBV12-3/TRBV12-4,14,few,TRBD2,TGTGCCAGCAGTGTCGGGGGGGCCGCAGATGTGCAGTATTTT,CASSVGGAADVQYF
TRBJ1-2,TRBV5-6,15,once,NA,TGTGCCAGCAGCTTTCGAGTTGGTCCAAGCTATGGCTACACCTTC,CASSFRVGPSYGYTF
TRBJ2-7,TRBV11-2,12,NA,NA,TGTGCCAGCAGCTTCGAGGACGTGGAGCAGTACTTC,CASSFEDVEQYF
TRBJ1-2,TRBV4-2,15,NA,NA,TGTGCCAGCAGCCAAGTGAACAGGCTGAAGGATGGCTACACCTTC,CASSQVNRLKDGYTF
TRBJ2-1,TRBV9,13,NA,NA,TGTGCCAGCAGCGTAGGGCCCCTCAATGAGCAGTTCTTC,CASSVGPLNEQFF
TRBJ2-3,TRBV4-2,13,NA,NA,TGTGCCAGCAGCCCGGACTCTGTGGATACGCAGTATTTT,CASSPDSVDTQYF
TRBJ2-3,TRBV29-1,12,NA,NA,TGCAGCGTTAAAGAGCTCACAGATGCGCAGTATTTT,CSVKELTDAQYF
TRBJ2-7,TRBV6-1,14,NA,NA,TGTGCCAGCAGGCCAGGGGGGAGTAACTACGAGCAGTACTTC,CASRPGGSNYEQYF
TRBJ2-1,TRBV20-1,14,NA,NA,TGCAGTGCTAGAACGGGCGAACCCTACAATGAGCAGTTCTTC,CSARTGEPYNEQFF
TRBJ2-7,TRBV20-1,14,NA,NA,TGCAGTGCAGCCCCGGGGTCAGGGACCCACGAGCAGTACTTC,CSAAPGSGTHEQYF
TRBJ2-5,TRBV7-2,20,NA,NA,NA,CASSLVQETGYTFGSGTKYF
TRBJ2-6,TRBV7-9,16,few,NA,TGTGCCAGCAGCTTACGACGTAGTCCTGGGGCCAACGTCCTGACTTTC,CASSLRRSPGANVLTF
TRBJ1-2,TRBV3-1,13,once,NA,TGTGCCAGCAGCGCCGGGGGGCAGAATGGCTACACCTTC,CASSAGGQNGYTF
TRBJ2-7,TRBV12-3/TRBV12-4,11,many,TRBD1,TGTGCCAGCCGGGACAGGGGCGATCAGTACTTC,CASRDRGDQYF
TRBJ2-7,TRBV5-1,13,NA,NA,TGCGCCAGCAGTTACGGACTCTCTAGGGAGCAGTACTTC,CASSYGLSREQYF
TRBJ2-1,TRBV10-1,13,NA,NA,TGCGCCAGCAGGGATGGGAATTACAATGAGCAGTTCTTC,CASRDGNYNEQFF
TRBJ2-7,TRBV4-2,14,NA,NA,TGTGCCAGCAGCCAAGTGGAACTGCCCGACGAGCAGTACTTC,CASSQVELPDEQYF
TRBJ2-5,TRBV5-1,13,NA,NA,TGCGCCAGCAGCACCGGACACCAAGAGACCCAGTACTTC,CASSTGHQETQYF
TRBJ2-3,TRBV20-1,14,few,NA,TGCAGTGCTAGTGTAAGCGTAGGCACAGATACGCAGTATTTT,CSASVSVGTDTQYF
TRBJ2-2,TRBV7-9,15,NA,NA,TGTGCCAGCAGCCAGTGGGGCTCGGACACCGGGGAGCTGTTTTTT,CASSQWGSDTGELFF
TRBJ2-7,TRBV7-2,13,few,TRBD2,TGTGCCAGCAGCTGGACTAGCATTTACGAGCAGTACTTC,CASSWTSIYEQYF
TRBJ2-7,TRBV29-1,18,few,TRBD2,TGCAGCGTTGGCCCGGACTTAAGGACTAGCGGGAGCGCCTACGAGCAGTACTTC,CSVGPDLRTSGSAYEQYF
TRBJ1-5,TRBV20-1,15,NA,NA,TGCAGTGCTAGTCGGGAGACGATTGGCAATCAGCCCCAGCATTTT,CSASRETIGNQPQHF